A selection of T cell receptor beta chains follows, all from one sample in a study of blood T cell repertoires in COVID-19. TCRdb's table, derived via immunoSEQ multiplex PCR, lists solely in-frame clones and lacks some. The table shows about 190,000 clones, with about 86% occurring only once. The sequenced sample was peripheral blood. These TCRs come from a woman in her late teens or twenties who had recovered from COVID-19. Each CDR3 is given with its conserved first and last residue. The D gene is left open where the match is weak. Expanded clones are given a class, and other clones once, few, many or no size at all.

j_gene | v_gene | abundance | d_gene | CDR3nt | CDR3aa
TRBJ2-2 | TRBV9 | - | - | TGTGCCAGCAGCGTAGACAGGGCAGGCACCGGGGAGCTGTTTTTT | CASSVDRAGTGELFF
TRBJ2-1 | TRBV27 | - | - | TGTGCCAGCAGTTTATACAGCAGCAATGAGCAGTTCTTC | CASSLYSSNEQFF
TRBJ1-6 | TRBV2 | - | TRBD1 | TGTGCCAGCTACAGGGGCCTAGGTTCACCCCTCCACTTT | CASYRGLGSPLHF
TRBJ2-7 | TRBV19 | - | TRBD2 | TGTGCCAGTAGTATCACGGGACTAGCTCAACACGAGCAGTACTTC | CASSITGLAQHEQYF
TRBJ2-7 | TRBV4-1 | few | TRBD1 | TGCGCCAGCAGCCAATTTCCAGAACCCGGGACAGGGGTCTACTTC | CASSQFPEPGTGVYF
TRBJ1-1 | TRBV2 | few | - | TGTGCCAGCAGTGCGGGACACGGCACTGAAGCTTTCTTT | CASSAGHGTEAFF
TRBJ2-4 | TRBV7-9 | - | TRBD1 | TGTGCCAGCAGCTTTACAGGGGGCGTCAAAAACATTCAGTACTTC | CASSFTGGVKNIQYF
TRBJ1-2 | TRBV7-9 | - | - | TGTGCCAGCAGCTTAGTACAGGGCTATGGCTACACCTTC | CASSLVQGYGYTF
TRBJ1-6 | TRBV7-2 | - | TRBD1 | TGTGCCAGCAGCGCACCGGGACAGATAAATTCACCCCTCCACTTT | CASSAPGQINSPLHF
TRBJ2-1 | TRBV18 | - | - | TGTGCCAGCTCAGTAACAAGCGACAGGTCGGGCAATGAGCAGTTCTTC | CASSVTSDRSGNEQFF
TRBJ2-2 | TRBV6-5 | - | - | TGTGCCAGCAGTTACTCGTTAGGGGAGAACACCGGGGAGCTGTTTTTT | CASSYSLGENTGELFF